The clone carrying this TCR beta chain occurred a few times. The source of the sample is a study of cytomegalovirus exposure and HLA in healthy donors. Germline-derived CDR1 and CDR2 are MNHEY and SVGAGI. V dropped 5 bases and J dropped 8; count of bases not matched to a gene: 8. The CDR3 contains 14 residues. A multiplex PCR was run with 60 Vbeta primers and 13 Jbeta primers. Sequencing used immunoSEQ multiplex PCR; TCRdb keeps in-frame clones, though not all of them. The table has more than 100,000 clones, roughly three quarters seen once. Sequencing used PBMCs. This sequence originates from a woman aged 60 to 75 in good health and CMV-seronegative. This chain uses TRBV6-5 with TRBJ1-4, with 7 bases identical to TRBD1. The CDR3 DNA is TGTGCCAGCAGTCGCGACAGGGTTGGGGAAAAACTGTTTTTT. It codes for CASSRDRVGEKLFF.